This TCR beta chain was recovered during a study of blood T cell repertoires in COVID-19. The wider study: The study drew acute and convalescent COVID-19 samples from the United States, Italy and Spain. The analysed material was cDNA or gDNA that came from T cells, B-cell-depleted T cells, or PBMCs.

The authors' processing: The assay estimated nucleated cells by amplifying reference gene primers. Using immunoSEQ multiplex PCR, the repertoire was profiled, and TCRdb retains in-frame clones only, with some absent. The V and J calls and the clone size are those of that table, but D and trimming were determined from the DNA. Of approximately 85,000 clones listed, about 81% are singletons. The source material was peripheral blood. The TCR comes from a human donor in a cohort sampled during active COVID-19.

The CDR3 region is CASSRGRGGLYEQFF. The CDR3 nucleotides are TGTGCCAGCAGCCGCGGGCGGGGGGGCCTCTATGAGCAGTTCTTC. This chain uses TRBV11-2 with TRBJ2-1, with 9 bases lining up with TRBD2. The ends lost 5 bases at V and 8 bases at J; junction bases unmatched: 10. Germline assignment: CDR1 SGHAT and CDR2 FQNNGV. This CDR3 spans 15 amino acids.